This T cell receptor (beta chain) was sequenced for a study of T cells in Graves' hyperthyroidism and ophthalmopathy. General study findings and limits: For ophthalmopathy, model prediction preceded onset by a median about six months.

In this sample, this clonotype turned up many times. No antigen is known for it. There were TCR beta CDR3 regions amplified from RNA transcripts. First-round RT-PCR of the TCR CDR3 relied on the HTBI primer set. TCRdb ran MiXCR on the multiplex PCR reads and lists one entry per CDR3 protein. The sample lists 500,000 to 800,000 distinct CDR3 sequences; roughly 14% were seen once. Orbital computed tomography, thyroid ultrasound, serum thyroxine and TRAb, and clinical symptoms together informed the diagnoses. Trimming left V 2 bases short and J 8 bases short, with 15 bases between. CDR3 length: 14 amino acids. CDR1 and CDR2 (germline): LGHDT, YNNKEL (reference sequence).

This receptor was identified in a woman in her 50s with Graves' ophthalmopathy. The sample comprised blood. The J gene is TRBJ1-1, the V gene TRBV3-1; D is unclear. CDR3 residues: CASSQKGMGGEAFF. Here the CDR3 DNA reads TGTGCCAGCAGCCAAAAAGGGATGGGAGGAGAAGCTTTCTTT.